The 9 T cell receptor beta chains below all came from one sample that was sequenced in a study of blood T cell repertoires in COVID-19. Produced via immunoSEQ multiplex PCR; TCRdb's table is partial and in-frame only. The sample has around 60,000 clones; roughly 90% are singletons. Sequenced input: peripheral blood. The receptors here all came from a woman in her sixties or seventies with active COVID-19.

The genes are TRBV9 and TRBJ2-1, with 10 bases fitting TRBD2. In germline, CDR1 is SGDLS, CDR2 YYNGEE. This CDR3 has 15 amino acids. Trimming took 4 bases from V and 9 from J; bases not matched to a gene: 10. DNA for the CDR3: TGTGCCAGCAGCCCAGTGAGCGGGGGGGCCGGTGAGCAGTTCTTC. As protein: CASSPVSGGAGEQFF.

The chain uses TRBV6-5 and TRBJ2-7; TRBD1 agrees at 8 bases. V shed 7 bases and J 0 bases; nucleotides not matched to a gene: 8. This CDR3 spans 15 amino acids. Germline loops: CDR1 MNHEY, CDR2 SVGAGI. CDR3 sequence: CASNSRDRFSYEQYF. CDR3 in DNA: TGTGCCAGCAATTCCCGGGACAGGTTCTCCTACGAGCAGTACTTC.

This clone came up once. The chain combines TRBV2 with TRBJ2-7, with a possible D match to TRBD1 (5 bases). The CDR3 is 13 residues long. V lost 1 base and J lost 4, with 8 bases in between. CDR1 SNHLY and CDR2 FYNNEI come from the germline V gene. CDR3 sequence (DNA): TGTGCCAGCAGTGAAGTTTCAGGGTACGAGCAGTACTTC. Residues: CASSEVSGYEQYF.

This clone was seen a single time. V is TRBV27 and J is TRBJ2-3; D is perhaps TRBD2 (5 bases). V lost 2 bases to trimming and J lost 3 bases, with 15 bases between them. Germline V gene sequence: CDR1 MNHEY, CDR2 SMNVEV (reference sequence). The CDR3 length is 16 residues. The CDR3 is CASSLAAAGGTDTQYF. CDR3 sequence (DNA): TGTGCCAGCAGTTTAGCGGCGGCGGGTGGGACAGATACGCAGTATTTT.

V is TRBV3-1 (or the pseudogene TRBV3-2) and J is TRBJ2-7; perhaps TRBD2 as D (5 bases). V was trimmed by 6 bases and J by 2 bases, leaving 8 bases between them. Looked up from germline, CDR1 is LGHDT and CDR2 is YNNKEL (reference sequence). The CDR3 is 12 amino acids. CDR3 in amino acids: CASRGATYEQYF. The CDR3 region has the DNA TGTGCCAGCAGGGGAGCCACCTACGAGCAGTACTTC.

The gene calls are TRBV5-4 and TRBJ2-1; 7 nucleotides match TRBD1. The CDR3 covers 14 residues. With 3 bases clipped from V and 6 bases from J, the junction kept 6 bases outside the gene matches. CDR1 is SGHNT, CDR2 YYREEE, per germline (reference sequence). This CDR3 reads CASSSRDSFNEQFF. The DNA of the CDR3 is TGTGCCAGCAGCTCCCGGGACAGTTTCAATGAGCAGTTCTTC.

CDR3 protein: CASSPPVANEQFF. Written as DNA, the CDR3 is TGTGCCAGCTCACCACCGGTGGCCAATGAGCAGTTCTTC. J is TRBJ2-1 and V is TRBV18; no clear D. The germline V gene encodes CDR1 KGHSH and CDR2 LQKENI. This CDR3 comprises 13 residues. Between the trimmed V and J ends, which lost 0 bases and 6 bases, there was a span of 6 bases.

This chain joins TRBV7-9 and TRBJ2-1; 11 nucleotides line up with TRBD2. CDR3 length: 14 amino acids. Germline V gene data show CDR1 as SEHNR and CDR2 as FQNEAQ (reference sequence). J lost 6 bases, V lost 6 bases, and 4 bases had no gene match. The CDR3 coding sequence is TGTGCCAGCAGTATTAGCGGGGGGGCCAATGAGCAGTTCTTC. It translates to CASSISGGANEQFF.

The chain couples TRBV5-1 to TRBJ2-7, with 9 nucleotides matching TRBD1. The germline V gene encodes CDR1 SGHRS and CDR2 YFSETQ. The CDR3 covers 14 residues. V dropped 4 bases and J dropped 3; count of bases not matched to a gene: 5. The CDR3 here is CASSGGQGGYEQYF. The CDR3 region has the DNA TGCGCCAGCAGCGGGGGACAGGGTGGCTACGAGCAGTACTTC.